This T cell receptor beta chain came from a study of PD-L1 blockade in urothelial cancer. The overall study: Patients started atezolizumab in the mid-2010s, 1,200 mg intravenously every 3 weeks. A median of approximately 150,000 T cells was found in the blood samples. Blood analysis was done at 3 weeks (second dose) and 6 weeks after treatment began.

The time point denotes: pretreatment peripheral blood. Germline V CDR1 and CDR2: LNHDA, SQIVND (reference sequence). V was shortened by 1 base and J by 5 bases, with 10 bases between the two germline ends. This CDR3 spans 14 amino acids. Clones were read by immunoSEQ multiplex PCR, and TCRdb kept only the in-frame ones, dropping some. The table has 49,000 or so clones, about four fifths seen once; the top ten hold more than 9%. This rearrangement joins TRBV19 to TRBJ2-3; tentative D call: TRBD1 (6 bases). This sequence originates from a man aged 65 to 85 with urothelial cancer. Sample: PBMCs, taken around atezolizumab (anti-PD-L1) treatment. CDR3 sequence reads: CASSIGGGGDTQYF. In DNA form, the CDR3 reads TGTGCCAGTAGTATAGGAGGGGGTGGAGATACGCAGTATTTT.